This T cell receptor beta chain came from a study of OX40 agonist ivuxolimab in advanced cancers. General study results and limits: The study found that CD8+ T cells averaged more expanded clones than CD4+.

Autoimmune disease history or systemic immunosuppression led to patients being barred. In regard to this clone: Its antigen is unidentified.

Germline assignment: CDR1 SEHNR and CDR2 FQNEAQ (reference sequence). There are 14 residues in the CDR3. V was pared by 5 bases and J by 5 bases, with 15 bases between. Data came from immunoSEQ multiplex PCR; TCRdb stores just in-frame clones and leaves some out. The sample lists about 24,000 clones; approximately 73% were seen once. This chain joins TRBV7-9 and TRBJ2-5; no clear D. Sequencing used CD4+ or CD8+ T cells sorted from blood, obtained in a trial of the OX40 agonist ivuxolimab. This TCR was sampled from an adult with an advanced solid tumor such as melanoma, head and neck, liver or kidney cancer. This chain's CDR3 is CASSERWALETQYF. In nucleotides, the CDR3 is TGTGCCAGCAGCGAGCGTTGGGCTTTGGAGACCCAGTACTTC.